The TCR beta chain under discussion was sequenced for a study of CD8 T cells in Susac syndrome. Study details: Susac syndrome patients were untreated, on corticosteroids with some adding intravenous immunoglobulin, or on intravenous immunoglobulin only. Study-wide findings and caveats: Individuals included in the TCR sequencing and HLA analysis were acknowledged by the study to be relatively few in number.

TCR beta sequences were obtained from blood CD8+ and CD4+ T cells. As regards this clonotype: The antigen is undetermined.

RNA in amounts of about 0.5 to 1 ug was reverse transcribed with random hexamers. A multiplex approach, immunoSEQ multiplex PCR, amplified TCR beta CDR3 across 54 Vbeta and 13 Jbeta. One entry per CDR3 protein, called by TCRdb with MiXCR from the immunoSEQ multiplex PCR reads. Of around 85,000 distinct CDR3 sequences listed, roughly 94% are singletons. Sequenced sample: CD8+ T cells from PBMCs. The sequence was collected from a human donor with Susac syndrome.

The CDR3 here is CASSDGTSGVYEQFF. The CDR3 DNA is TGTGCCAGTAGTGACGGGACTAGCGGGGTTTATGAGCAGTTCTTC. The chain recombines TRBV19 with TRBJ2-1, with 13 bases matching TRBD2. CDR3 length equals 15 residues. The V gene end was trimmed by 5 bases and the J gene end by 8 bases; junction bases not matched to a gene: 6. Germline assignment: CDR1 LNHDA and CDR2 SQIVND (reference sequence).